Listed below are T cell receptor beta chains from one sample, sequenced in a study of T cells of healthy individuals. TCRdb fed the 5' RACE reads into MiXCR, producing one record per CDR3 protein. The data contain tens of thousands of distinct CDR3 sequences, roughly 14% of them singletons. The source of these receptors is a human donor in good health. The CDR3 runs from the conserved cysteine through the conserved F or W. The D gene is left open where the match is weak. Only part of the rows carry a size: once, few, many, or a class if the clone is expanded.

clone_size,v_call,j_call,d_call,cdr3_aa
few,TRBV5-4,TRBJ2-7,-,CASSSSTYEQYF
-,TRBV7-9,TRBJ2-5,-,CASSLFDPQETQYF
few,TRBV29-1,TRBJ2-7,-,CSVIEIGVYEQYF
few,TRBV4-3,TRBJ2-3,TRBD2,CASSSQGGPADTQYF
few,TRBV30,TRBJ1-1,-,CAWGTMNTEAFF
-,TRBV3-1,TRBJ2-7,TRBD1,CASSEETQGNEQYF
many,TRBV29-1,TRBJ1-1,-,CSVEKGTEAFF
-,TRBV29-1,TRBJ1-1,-,CSVEIGGAGTEAFF
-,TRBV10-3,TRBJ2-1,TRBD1,CAISERRQGTPLRDEQFF
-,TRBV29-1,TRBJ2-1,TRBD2,CSVGLAGIRGQFF
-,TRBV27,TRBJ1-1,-,CASLSGLGNTEAFF
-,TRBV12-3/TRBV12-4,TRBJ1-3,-,CASRETSSGNTIYF
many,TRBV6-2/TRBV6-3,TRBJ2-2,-,CASSYGRGFRRNTGELFF
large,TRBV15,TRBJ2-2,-,CATSFSRGRDRELFF
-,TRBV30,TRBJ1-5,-,CAWSQKGSQPQHF
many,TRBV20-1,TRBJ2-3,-,CSATQQGTDTQYF
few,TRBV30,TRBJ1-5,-,CAWSRGRGSNQPQHF
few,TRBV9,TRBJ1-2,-,CASSVNIGGSVGYGYTF
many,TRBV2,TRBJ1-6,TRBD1,CASSRQGTNSPLHF
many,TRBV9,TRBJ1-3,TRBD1,CASSVTGGTGNTIYF
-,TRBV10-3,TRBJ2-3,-,CAISEGGAEDTQYF
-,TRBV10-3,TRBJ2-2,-,CAILRQVDTGELFF
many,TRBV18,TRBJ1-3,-,CASSPSADLRAIYF
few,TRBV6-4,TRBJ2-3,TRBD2,CASAKGTSGITDTQYF
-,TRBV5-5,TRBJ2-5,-,CASSLVRGDVETQYF
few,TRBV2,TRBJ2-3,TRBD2,CASRSGGGTDTQYF
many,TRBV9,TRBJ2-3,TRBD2,CASSVGGGGASTQYF
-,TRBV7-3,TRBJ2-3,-,CASSLNGGSTDTQYF
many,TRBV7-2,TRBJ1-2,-,CASSLWEQAPGGYTF
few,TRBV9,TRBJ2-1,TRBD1,CASSVGTGYGEQFF
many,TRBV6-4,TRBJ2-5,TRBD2,CASSELAGGETQYF
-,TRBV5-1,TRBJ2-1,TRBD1,CASSLGTGDDEQFF
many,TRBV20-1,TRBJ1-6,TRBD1,CSARVGGQDNSPLHF